The subject of this entry is one T cell receptor beta chain. The sample belongs to a study of molecular identifiers for immune sequencing clone quantification. Study-level information: For replicates, RNA isolated from around 20,000 or 99,000 naive CD8 cells was divided into five portions, of which four were sequenced.

Trimming took 2 bases from V and 5 from J, leaving 18 bases between them. CDR3 length equals 16 residues. In germline, CDR1 is MNHEY, CDR2 SMNVEV (reference sequence). TCRdb re-analysed the PCR reads in MiXCR, keeping a single row per CDR3 protein. The sample lists roughly 300,000 distinct CDR3 sequences, 24% occurring once. This TCR was sampled from a human donor in good health. Some libraries in this study had Jurkat cell RNA spiked in. The genes are TRBV27 and TRBJ2-5; D is perhaps TRBD1 or TRBD2 (6 bases each). Sequencing was done on a sample of naive CD8+ T cells from blood, with Jurkat cell RNA spiked in. Subset: FACS-sorted CD8+CD4-CCR7+CD45RA+ naive T cells. The CDR3 protein is CASSLRDLGASETQYF. The CDR3 nucleotides read TGTGCCAGCAGTTTAAGGGACTTGGGGGCCTCGGAGACCCAGTACTTC.